This T cell receptor (beta chain) was obtained from a study of shared clonotypes between healthy human individuals. Deletions cut 3 bases from V and 6 bases from J, with 8 bases between. CDR1 and CDR2 (germline): SGHTA, FQGNSA. This CDR3 has 13 residues. Note on this clone: No antigen is known for it.

Libraries were prepared by immunoSEQ multiplex PCR; TCRdb keeps only in-frame clonotypes and omits some of them. The table lists approximately 2,000,000 clones, just under 95% of them singletons. Notes on the study in general: The naive CD4 repertoires of a handful of donors were compared, and roughly 5% of clonotypes were shared. Sampling covered blood only; tissue repertoires likely differ. Sequencing depth was predicted to influence how clonotypes are shared among donors.

V gene TRBV7-2 combines with J gene TRBJ2-2, with unresolved D. The sequence came from a man between 18 and 35 years old in good health. Some clones in this sample may be carry-over from other donors' samples. The sample was naive CD4+ T cells from PBMCs. The subset denotes: CD45RA+ positively selected. The CDR3, as DNA: TGTGCCAGCAGCTTGGAAGTCCCCGGGGAGCTGTTTTTT. It codes for CASSLEVPGELFF.